Listed below are T cell receptor beta chains from one sample, sequenced in a study of shared clonotypes between healthy human individuals. Profiled with immunoSEQ multiplex PCR; TCRdb holds only in-frame clones, not every one. The top ten clones hold roughly 0.82% of a sample with 1 million to 1.2 million clones, 60% to 85% of them seen once. Material for sequencing was memory CD4+ T cells from PBMCs. The receptors were gathered from a man aged 18 to 30 in good health. Some clones in this sample may be carry-over from other donors' samples. Both conserved end residues are part of each CDR3.

v_gene,j_gene,CDR3aa
TRBV6-5,TRBJ2-7,CATVKPSSYEQYF
TRBV25-1,TRBJ2-2,CASRPSGTGELFF
TRBV30,TRBJ1-2,CACTGVPYGYTF
TRBV7-3,TRBJ2-5,CASSLQGRQETQYF
TRBV6-5,TRBJ2-1,CASSLAGPSSYNEQFF
TRBV20-1,TRBJ1-4,CSAPRQGGRDF
TRBV4-3,TRBJ1-2,CASSQDGTSYGYTF
TRBV2,TRBJ2-1,CASSELAAKEGSEQFF
TRBV7-9,TRBJ2-5,CASTPSGGARETQYF
TRBV5-1,TRBJ2-7,CASSQPTGMGEQYF
TRBV11-2,TRBJ1-2,CASSLDLAGRGYTF
TRBV5-1,TRBJ2-5,CASSLVETETQYF
TRBV4-2,TRBJ2-7,CASSQENRVVWEQYF
TRBV4-2,TRBJ2-1,CASSQDLAGGYNEQFF
TRBV11-2,TRBJ1-2,CASSEGGVRDYGYTF
TRBV6-1,TRBJ2-5,CASSEATGVQETQYF
TRBV6-5,TRBJ2-5,CASHQGNQETQYF
TRBV28,TRBJ1-6,CASRGPPSEPLHF
TRBV10-3,TRBJ2-3,CAIVSGRRSTDTQYF